A selection of T cell receptor beta chains follows, all from one sample in a study of beta chain features in type 1 diabetes. TCRdb's copy holds only in-frame clones and misses some; the assay was immunoSEQ multiplex PCR. The sample shows under 300,000 clones, roughly 13% of them seen only once. Source material: naive CD4+ T cells from blood. The receptor set was obtained from a man aged 25 to 45 with type 1 diabetes. The conserved cysteine and the conserved F or W are not part of the CDR3 here. The D gene is left open where the match is weak. Not all rows give a size; the values are once, few, many and, for expanded clones, a class.

>TRBV29-1|few|TRBJ2-3|.
SSPVRGSTDTQY
>TRBV19|.|TRBJ2-2|TRBD1
ASRRTGNTGELF
>TRBV19|few|TRBJ1-6|.
ASSSQINSPLH
>TRBV10-3|once|TRBJ2-5|.
AIRGAGETQY
>TRBV6-5|.|TRBJ1-2|.
ASSPGGGDYGYT
>TRBV4-2|few|TRBJ1-4|.
ASSQADFVEKLF
>TRBV6-4|.|TRBJ2-7|.
ASSDSLAASYEQY
>TRBV7-9|few|TRBJ2-5|.
ASSLAVAGKMETQY
>TRBV10-1|few|TRBJ1-1|TRBD1
ASSERQGYTEAF
>TRBV11-2|few|TRBJ1-2|.
ASSWEQSLGYT
>TRBV9|.|TRBJ2-3|.
ASSPNRISTDTQY
>TRBV19|few|TRBJ2-7|.
ASSLRARTYEQY
>TRBV6-1|.|TRBJ1-1|.
ASSTVENTEAF
>TRBV4-1|few|TRBJ1-4|.
ASSQVRETNEKLF